Reported below is one T cell receptor (beta chain). Antigen: not known. The data stem from a study of PD-1 blockade in classical Hodgkin lymphoma. At the level of the study: Patients received nivolumab 3 mg/kg intravenously every 2 weeks.

Sample time point: cycle 4 day 1 (C4D1), after 5 to 7 weeks of nivolumab. Relapse was seen in all patients after autologous stem cell transplantation, and brentuximab vedotin exposure was variable. Whole-study results and caveats: The study reported lower baseline TCR diversity in newly diagnosed patients than in healthy donors. There was a significant rise in CD4+ TCR diversity by C4D1, with no such rise for CD8+.

Libraries were prepared by immunoSEQ multiplex PCR; TCRdb keeps only in-frame clonotypes and omits some of them. Among some 100,000 clones listed, 85% to 95% were seen once. V was cut by 7 bases and J by 7 bases, with 10 bases left in between. Germline V gene data show CDR1 as SQVTM and CDR2 as ANQGSEA. This CDR3 spans 11 amino acids. The receptor comes from a human donor with classical Hodgkin lymphoma. The input for sequencing was peripheral blood mononuclear cells (PBMCs), taken before the fourth cycle of nivolumab. V and J are TRBV29-1 and TRBJ2-2; tentative D call: TRBD1 (6 bases). CDR3 nucleotide sequence: TGCAGCGGGGGGCGAAGCGGGGAGCTGTTTTTT. Its protein is CSGGRSGELFF.